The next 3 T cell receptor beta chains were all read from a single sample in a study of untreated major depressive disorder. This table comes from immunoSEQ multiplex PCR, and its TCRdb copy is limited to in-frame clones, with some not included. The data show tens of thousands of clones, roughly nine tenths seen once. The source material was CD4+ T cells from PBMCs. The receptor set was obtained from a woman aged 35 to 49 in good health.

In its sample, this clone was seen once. Here the CDR3 DNA reads TGCGCCAGCAGCTTGGGAGGGGCAACTAATGAAAAACTGTTTTTT. Translating it yields CASSLGGATNEKLFF. The J gene is TRBJ1-4, the V gene TRBV5-1, with TRBD1 as a possible D gene (5 bases). V was trimmed by 0 bases and J by 0 bases, leaving 6 bases between them. The CDR3 has 15 residues. The V gene's germline CDR1 is SGHRS and CDR2 YFSETQ.

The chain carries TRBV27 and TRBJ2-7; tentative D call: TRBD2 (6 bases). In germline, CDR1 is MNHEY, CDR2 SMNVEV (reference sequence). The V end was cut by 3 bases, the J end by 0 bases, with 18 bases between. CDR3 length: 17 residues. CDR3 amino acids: CASSLGTSLTSSYEQYF. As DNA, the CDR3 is TGTGCCAGCAGTTTGGGGACTTCCCTTACCAGCTCCTACGAGCAGTACTTC.

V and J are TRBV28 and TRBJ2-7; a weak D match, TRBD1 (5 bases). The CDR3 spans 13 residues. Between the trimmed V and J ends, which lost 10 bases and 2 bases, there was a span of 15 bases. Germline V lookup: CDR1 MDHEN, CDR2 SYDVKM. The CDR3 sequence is CAITKGFAYEQYF. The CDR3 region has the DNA TGTGCCATCACCAAGGGGTTTGCCTACGAGCAGTACTTC.